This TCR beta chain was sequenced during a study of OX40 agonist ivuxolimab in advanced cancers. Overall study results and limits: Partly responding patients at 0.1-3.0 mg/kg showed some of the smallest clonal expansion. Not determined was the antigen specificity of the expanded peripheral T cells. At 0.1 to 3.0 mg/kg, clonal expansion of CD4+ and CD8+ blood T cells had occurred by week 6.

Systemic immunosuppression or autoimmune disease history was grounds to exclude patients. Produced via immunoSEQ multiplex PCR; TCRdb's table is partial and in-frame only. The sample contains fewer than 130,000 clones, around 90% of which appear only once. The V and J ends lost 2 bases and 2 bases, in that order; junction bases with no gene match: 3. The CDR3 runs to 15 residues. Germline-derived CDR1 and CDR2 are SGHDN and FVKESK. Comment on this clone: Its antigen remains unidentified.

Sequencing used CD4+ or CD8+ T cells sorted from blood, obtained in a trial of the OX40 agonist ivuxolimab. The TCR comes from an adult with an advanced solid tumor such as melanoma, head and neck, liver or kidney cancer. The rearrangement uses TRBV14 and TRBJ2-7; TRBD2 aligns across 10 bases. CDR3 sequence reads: CASSQRLAGTYEQYF. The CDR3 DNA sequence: TGTGCCAGCAGCCAAAGACTAGCGGGCACCTACGAGCAGTACTTC.